These T cell receptor beta chains were read from a single sample in a study of T cell responses to AZD1222 COVID-19 vaccine. Profiling relied on immunoSEQ multiplex PCR, and the TCRdb table lists in-frame clones only, not all of them. Among about 120,000 clones, roughly 87% were seen once, and the ten largest hold 4.4%. The sample in question was peripheral blood, obtained on day 0 of MenACWY control vaccination. These receptors came from an adult in good health. Each CDR3 is given with its conserved first and last residue. Fields, in order: CDR3 length, D gene, V gene, clone size, J gene, CDR3 DNA, CDR3 protein. D genes are given only for firm matches. Some rows have no size entry. The others give once, few or many, or a class for an expanded clone.

>12|.|TRBV29-1|.|TRBJ2-1
TGCAGCGTTGCCCGGGACTACAATGAGCAGTTCTTC
CSVARDYNEQFF
>15|.|TRBV7-2|.|TRBJ1-5
TGTGCCAGCAGCTTAGCGGGAGGCAGCAATCAGCCCCAGCATTTT
CASSLAGGSNQPQHF
>12|.|TRBV21-1|.|TRBJ1-2
TGTGCCAGCAGCAAAGCGCTGAATGGCTACACCTTC
CASSKALNGYTF
>16|.|TRBV14|once|TRBJ2-6
TGTGCCAGCAGCCCCCCTTTGGGGTATGGGGCCAACGTCCTGACTTTC
CASSPPLGYGANVLTF
>14|.|TRBV3-1/TRBV3-2|once|TRBJ1-6
TGTGCCAGCAGCCCAGACGGATATAATTCACCCCTCCACTTT
CASSPDGYNSPLHF
>16|.|TRBV10-1|.|TRBJ1-5
TGCGCCAGCAGAGACCATGGAAGAGTTAGCAATCAGCCCCAGCATTTT
CASRDHGRVSNQPQHF
>15|TRBD1|TRBV7-9|once|TRBJ1-5
TGTGCCAGCAGCTTAGGACAGGGTTGGAATCAGCCCCAGCATTTT
CASSLGQGWNQPQHF
>15|TRBD2|TRBV6-5|.|TRBJ2-3
TGTGCCAGCAGCTCAAGCGGGGGGGCGGGGAATACGCAGTATTTT
CASSSSGGAGNTQYF
>13|.|TRBV6-5|.|TRBJ2-7
TGTGCCAGCAGTTGGGGGGGCCACTACGAGCAGTACTTC
CASSWGGHYEQYF
>18|.|TRBV14|few|TRBJ2-7
TGTGCCAGCAGCCAAGTAAGAGGATGGAACGAGGGAAACTACGAGCAGTACTTC
CASSQVRGWNEGNYEQYF
>15|TRBD1|TRBV28|.|TRBJ1-5
TGTGCCAGCAGTCCTACAGGGGTAAGCAATCAGCCCCAGCATTTT
CASSPTGVSNQPQHF
>14|TRBD1|TRBV9|.|TRBJ1-6
TGTGCCAGCAGCCCAGGGACAGGGAATTCACCCCTCCACTTT
CASSPGTGNSPLHF
>17|.|TRBV4-1|once|TRBJ2-3
TGCGCCAGCAGCCAAGATCCCCCCCCGAGACCCACAGATACGCAGTATTTT
CASSQDPPPRPTDTQYF
>13|.|TRBV19|once|TRBJ1-4
TGTGCCAGTAGTAAGGCCATATCGGGGGAACTGTTTTTT
CASSKAISGELFF
>15|TRBD2|TRBV18|.|TRBJ2-5
TGTGCCAGCTCAGGACTAGCGGGCCAACAAGAGACCCAGTACTTC
CASSGLAGQQETQYF
>15|TRBD1|TRBV7-9|once|TRBJ1-1
TGTGCCAGCAGCATCCCAGGGGGCTATTCCACTGAAGCTTTCTTT
CASSIPGGYSTEAFF
>15|.|TRBV28|.|TRBJ1-6
TGTGCCAGCAGGGCAGGGTCTGGGGGGAATTCACCCCTCCACTTT
CASRAGSGGNSPLHF
>14|.|TRBV7-9|once|TRBJ2-5
TGTGCCAGCAGCTTACCTCAGGGTGGAGAGACCCAGTACTTC
CASSLPQGGETQYF